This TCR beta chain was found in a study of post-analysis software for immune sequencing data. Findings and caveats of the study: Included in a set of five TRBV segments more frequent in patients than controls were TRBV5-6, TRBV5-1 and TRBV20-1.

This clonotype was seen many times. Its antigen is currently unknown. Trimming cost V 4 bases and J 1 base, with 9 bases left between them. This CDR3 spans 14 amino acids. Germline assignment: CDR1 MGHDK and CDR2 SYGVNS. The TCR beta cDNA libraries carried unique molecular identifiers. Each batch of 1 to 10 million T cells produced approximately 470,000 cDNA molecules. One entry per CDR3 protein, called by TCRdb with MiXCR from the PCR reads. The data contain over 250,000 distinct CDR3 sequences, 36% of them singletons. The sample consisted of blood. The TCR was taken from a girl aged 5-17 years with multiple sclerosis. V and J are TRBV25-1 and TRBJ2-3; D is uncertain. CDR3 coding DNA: TGTGCCAGCAGTGCCTCAAGGGGCACAGATACGCAGTATTTT. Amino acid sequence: CASSASRGTDTQYF.